The 16 T cell receptor beta chains below come from one sample, sequenced in a study of regulatory T cells in long-lasting Graves disease. Stated time point: newly diagnosed GD, antithyroid drugs for less than 3 months. Scientists built the TCR library using RNA that was extracted from PBMCs. Relying on iRepertoire HTBI primers and Arm-PCR of CDR3 regions, the team built TCR beta libraries. MiXCR, applied by TCRdb to the multiplex PCR reads, yields one record per CDR3 protein. Here the sample spans hundreds of thousands of distinct CDR3 sequences, about 20% being singletons. The sample was peripheral blood mononuclear cells (PBMCs), taken at new diagnosis, from a patient treated with antithyroid drugs. The receptor source for this set is a female donor with Graves disease.

This clonotype was detected a few times. J is TRBJ2-1 and V is TRBV20-1; 7 nucleotides line up with TRBD2. V gave up 1 base and J gave up 10 bases; unmatched junction bases: 10. The CDR3 is made up of 14 amino acids. Germline loops: CDR1 DFQATT, CDR2 SNEGSKA (reference sequence). This CDR3 reads CSARVSGRNGEQFF. CDR3 coding DNA: TGCAGTGCTAGAGTCTCCGGGAGGAATGGCGAGCAGTTCTTC.

This clonotype was seen only a few times. A read error may explain this, as a much larger clone is one base away. The chain links TRBV15 to TRBJ2-3, with TRBD2 matching 7 bases. This CDR3 spans 17 amino acids. Germline CDR1 LNHNV, CDR2 YYDKDF (reference sequence). CDR3 in DNA: TGTGCCACCAGCAGAGATGCCTACGCGGGAGTCGAAGATACGCGGTATTTT. It codes for CATSRDAYAGVEDTRYF.

In this sample, this clonotype turned up a few times. The genes are TRBV7-9 and TRBJ1-1, with D maybe TRBD1 (5 bases). Looked up from germline, CDR1 is SEHNR and CDR2 is FQNEAQ (reference sequence). Trimming took 5 bases from V and 6 from J, leaving 7 bases between them. The CDR3 is made up of 11 amino acids. In DNA form, the CDR3 reads TGTGCCAGCAGCATGACAGCTGAAGCTTTCTTT. It translates to CASSMTAEAFF.

The chain employs TRBV30 and TRBJ1-2; D might be TRBD1 (6 bases). The germline CDR1 and CDR2 sequences are GTSNPN and SVGIG (reference sequence). V lost 0 bases and J 5 bases, leaving 16 bases between the germline ends. The CDR3 is made up of 15 amino acids. DNA for the CDR3: TGTGCCTGGAGTGTAGGGGGGCAGGGGCGATATGGCTACACCTTC. It yields the protein CAWSVGGQGRYGYTF.

This clonotype came up many times. The V gene is TRBV6-1, the J gene TRBJ1-2, with D perhaps TRBD1 (5 bases). From germline, CDR1 is MNHNS and CDR2 SASEGT. The CDR3 runs 13 residues. The ends were cut back, 3 bases at V and 2 bases at J, with 7 bases in the middle. CDR3 loop: CASSETDNYGYTF. Here the CDR3 DNA reads TGTGCCAGCAGTGAGACAGACAACTATGGCTACACCTTC.

The chain links TRBV9 to TRBJ2-1; D perhaps matches TRBD2 (5 bases). V was clipped by 0 bases and J by 4 bases, with 8 bases between them. From germline, CDR1 is SGDLS and CDR2 YYNGEE. The CDR3 loop spans 14 amino acids. CDR3 bases: TGTGCCAGCAGCGTAGATGCGGGTTACAATGAGCAGTTCTTC. Translated, it gives CASSVDAGYNEQFF.

This clonotype has at least ten counts. This chain joins TRBV6-5 and TRBJ2-3; D is ambiguous. The CDR3 is made up of 16 amino acids. V was shortened by 1 base and J by 0 bases, with 11 bases between the two germline ends. Germline V lookup: CDR1 MNHEY, CDR2 SVGAGI. The CDR3: CASSYLPATSTDTQYF. The CDR3 nucleotides are TGTGCCAGCAGTTACTTGCCGGCTACTAGCACAGATACGCAGTATTTT.

There are many counts of this clonotype. The chain carries TRBV27 and TRBJ2-3; D possibly uses TRBD1 or TRBD2 (5 bases each). CDR3 size: 12 residues. Per the germline V gene, CDR1 is MNHEY and CDR2 is SMNVEV (reference sequence). V was cut by 8 bases and J by 6 bases, with 12 bases left in between. In DNA, the CDR3 is TGTGCCAGCCGTCTAGGGGAGGATACGCAGTATTTT. This translates into CASRLGEDTQYF.

This clonotype was observed at least ten times. This chain joins TRBV3-1 and TRBJ1-3, with TRBD1 matching over 8 bases. The ends lost 4 bases at V and 8 bases at J; junction bases unmatched: 4. Per the germline V gene, CDR1 is LGHDT and CDR2 is YNNKEL (reference sequence). The CDR3 spans 13 residues. The CDR3 sequence is CASSPQGAHTIYF. The CDR3 nucleotides are TGTGCCAGCAGCCCGCAGGGGGCGCACACCATATATTTT.

The V and J genes are TRBV27 and TRBJ2-3, with TRBD2 matching 14 bases. Unmatched junction bases numbered 13, after V lost 10 bases and J lost 4 bases. The CDR3 is made up of 17 amino acids. The V gene's germline CDR1 is MNHEY and CDR2 SMNVEV (reference sequence). For the CDR3, the DNA is TGTGCCACAGCCCGGGGACTAGCGGGGGAACGGGCAGATACGCAGTATTTT. Translation gives CATARGLAGERADTQYF.

This clonotype was seen ten or more times. This rearrangement joins TRBV11-2 to TRBJ2-7, with D unclear. Germline V lookup: CDR1 SGHAT, CDR2 FQNNGV. Trimming stripped 1 base from V and 0 bases from J, with 16 bases between. The CDR3 has 17 residues. Written as DNA, the CDR3 is TGTGCCAGCAGCTTAGGAAAGGGCGGATCCAGCTCCTACGAGCAGTACTTC. Its translation is CASSLGKGGSSSYEQYF.

A word on this clonotype: Being one base from a much bigger clone, this may be a read error. The CDR3 ends on some other residue instead of the conserved phenylalanine or tryptophan, so this is likely a read error. The chain links TRBV30 to TRBJ1-1; no reliable D call. This CDR3 is 13 amino acids long. V was pared by 2 bases and J by 1 base, with 8 bases between. In germline, CDR1 is GTSNPN, CDR2 SVGIG (reference sequence). The CDR3 region has the DNA TGTGCCTGGAGTCCTACACAGAACACTGAAGCTTTCTAT. It is translated as CAWSPTQNTEAFY.

The V call is TRBV15, the J call TRBJ1-1; D remains ambiguous. CDR1 is LNHNV and CDR2 is YYDKDF in the germline V gene (reference sequence). The CDR3 runs to 15 residues. Trimming cost V 1 base and J 8 bases, with 17 bases left between them. In nucleotides, the CDR3 is TGTGCCACCAGCAGAGGAAGACGAGAACTAATCGAAGCTTTCTTT. The encoded protein is CATSRGRRELIEAFF.

This clonotype has a count of ten or more. The chain joins TRBV11-2 to TRBJ2-3; possibly TRBD2 for D (6 bases). The germline V and J ends were trimmed by 7 bases and 5 bases, with 16 bases remaining between them. In germline, CDR1 is SGHAT, CDR2 FQNNGV. CDR3 length equals 14 residues. This CDR3 reads CASTEGGSQDTQYF. CDR3 nucleotide sequence: TGTGCCAGCACCGAAGGAGGGAGTCAAGATACGCAGTATTTT.

This clonotype was found many times. CDR3 bases: TGTGCCAGCAGTTTCCAAGCCGGGGACGGTCAGCCCCAGCATTTT. Its translation is CASSFQAGDGQPQHF. This sequence joins TRBV27 and TRBJ1-5, with D possibly TRBD1 on 5 matching bases. V was clipped by 3 bases and J by 6 bases, with 15 bases between them. The CDR3 covers 15 residues. Germline V gene lookup returns CDR1 MNHEY and CDR2 SMNVEV (reference sequence).

This clonotype has ten or more counts. The chain joins TRBV3-1 to TRBJ1-1; D might be TRBD1 (5 bases). The CDR3 is 14 amino acids. From germline, CDR1 is LGHDT and CDR2 YNNKEL (reference sequence). V lost 2 bases and J 1 base, leaving 8 bases between the germline ends. As DNA, the CDR3 is TGTGCCAGCAGCCAAAAGGGACCGAACACTGAAGCTTTCTTT. The encoded protein is CASSQKGPNTEAFF.